This T cell receptor beta chain comes out of a study of blood T cells in healthy people across ages. Each of the donors had 8 to 10 milliliters of peripheral blood drawn into EDTA-treated Vacutainer tubes. This clonotype was counted a few times. What it binds is unknown. Study results and limitations: Those diversity estimates obtained from one million T cells were thought to be underestimates.

Germline-derived CDR1 and CDR2 are SGHTA and FQGNSA. V gave up 3 bases and J gave up 1 base, with 24 bases separating them. The CDR3 is made up of 19 amino acids. The use of a sample-barcoded 5' primer and a J-beta primer mix characterized a second PCR of roughly 7 to 11 cycles. Using its own MiXCR run on the 5' RACE reads, TCRdb lists one record per CDR3 protein. The sample has around 580,000 distinct CDR3 sequences, around 48% seen once. Sequenced sample: blood. The sequence came from a man of 80 years or more in good health. V and J are TRBV7-2 and TRBJ1-2, with D possibly TRBD1 on 6 matching bases. This CDR3 is CASSFGGGVKAGLNYGYTF. The DNA for the CDR3 is TGTGCCAGCAGCTTCGGTGGGGGCGTGAAAGCGGGGCTTAACTATGGCTACACCTTC.